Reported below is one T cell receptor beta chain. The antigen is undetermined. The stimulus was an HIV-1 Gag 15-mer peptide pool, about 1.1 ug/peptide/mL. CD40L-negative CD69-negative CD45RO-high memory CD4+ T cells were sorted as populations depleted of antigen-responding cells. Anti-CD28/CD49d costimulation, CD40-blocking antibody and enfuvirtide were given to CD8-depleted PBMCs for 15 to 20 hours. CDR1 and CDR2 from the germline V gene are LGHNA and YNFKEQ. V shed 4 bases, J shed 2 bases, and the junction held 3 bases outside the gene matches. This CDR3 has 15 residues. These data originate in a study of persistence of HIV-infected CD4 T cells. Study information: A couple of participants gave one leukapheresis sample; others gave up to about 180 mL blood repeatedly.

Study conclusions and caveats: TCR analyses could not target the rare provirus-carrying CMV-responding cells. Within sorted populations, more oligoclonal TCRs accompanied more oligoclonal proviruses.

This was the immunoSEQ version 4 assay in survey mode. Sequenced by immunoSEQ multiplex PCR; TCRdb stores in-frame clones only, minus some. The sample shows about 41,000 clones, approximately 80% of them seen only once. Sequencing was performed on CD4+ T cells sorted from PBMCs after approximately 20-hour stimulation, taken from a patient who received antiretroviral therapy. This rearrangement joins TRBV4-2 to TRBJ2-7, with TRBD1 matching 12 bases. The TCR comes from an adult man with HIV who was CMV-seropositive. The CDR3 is CASSRDRGRTYEQYF. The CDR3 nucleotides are TGTGCCAGCAGCCGGGACAGGGGGCGAACCTACGAGCAGTACTTC.